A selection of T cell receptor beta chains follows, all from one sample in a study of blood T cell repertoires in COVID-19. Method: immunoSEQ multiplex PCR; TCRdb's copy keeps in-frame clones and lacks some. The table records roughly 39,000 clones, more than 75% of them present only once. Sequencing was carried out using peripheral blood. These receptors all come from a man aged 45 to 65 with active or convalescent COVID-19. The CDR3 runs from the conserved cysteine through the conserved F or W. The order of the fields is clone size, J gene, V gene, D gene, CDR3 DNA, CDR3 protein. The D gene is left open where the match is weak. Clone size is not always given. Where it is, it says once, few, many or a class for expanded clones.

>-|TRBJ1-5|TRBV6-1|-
TGTGCCAGCAGTGCGCGACAGGCATATAGCAATCAGCCCCAGCATTTT
CASSARQAYSNQPQHF
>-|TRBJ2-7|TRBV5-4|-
TGTGCCAGCAGCTTGGGGCTTGGTTACGAGCAGTACTTC
CASSLGLGYEQYF
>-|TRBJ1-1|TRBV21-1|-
TGTGCCAGCAGCAATGTAGCAAAACAGGGATTTTGTACTGAAGCTTTCTTT
CASSNVAKQGFCTEAFF
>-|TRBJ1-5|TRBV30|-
TGTGCCTGGACCCACGGAGGGAAGGCCCAGCCCCAGCATTTT
CAWTHGGKAQPQHF
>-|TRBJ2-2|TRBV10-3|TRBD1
TGTGCCATCAGTGAGTCCTGGACAGGGAACACCGGGGAGCTGTTTTTT
CAISESWTGNTGELFF
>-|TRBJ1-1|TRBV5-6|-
TGTGCCAGCAGCTTGGGAGGGCCCATGAACACTGAAGCTTTCTTT
CASSLGGPMNTEAFF
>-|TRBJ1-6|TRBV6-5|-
TGTGCCAGCAGGAGGGGCCAGGGGCTGGATTCACCCCTCCACTTT
CASRRGQGLDSPLHF
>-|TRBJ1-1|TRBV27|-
TGTGCCAGCAGAATGCGGGCCGGCAGGACGAACACTGAAGCTTTCTTT
CASRMRAGRTNTEAFF
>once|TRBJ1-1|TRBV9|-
TGTGCCAGCAGCGTAGGCGGAACTGAAGCTTTCTTT
CASSVGGTEAFF
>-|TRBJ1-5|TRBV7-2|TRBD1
TGTGCCAGCAGCTTAAACAGGGGGTTCGATCAGCCCCAGCATTTT
CASSLNRGFDQPQHF
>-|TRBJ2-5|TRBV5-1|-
TGCGCCAGCTCGCTAGTATCACCCCAAGAGACCCAGTACTTC
CASSLVSPQETQYF
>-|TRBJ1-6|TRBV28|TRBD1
TGTGCCAGCAGTTCGACAGGGGATAATTCACCCCTCCACTTT
CASSSTGDNSPLHF
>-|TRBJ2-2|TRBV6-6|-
TGTGCCACCAGGACGGGTCCCGGGGAGCTGTTTTTT
CATRTGPGELFF
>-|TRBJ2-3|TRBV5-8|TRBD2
TGTGCCAGCAGCCCTCCCCGGCTAGCGGGAGTTTCAGATACGCAGTATTTT
CASSPPRLAGVSDTQYF
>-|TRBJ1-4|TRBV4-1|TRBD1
TGCGCCAGCAGTTTGACAGGGAAACTGTTTTTT
CASSLTGKLFF
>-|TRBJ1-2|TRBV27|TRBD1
TGTGCCAGCAGTTCGACAGGGGCAGCCGGTTGGACCTTC
CASSSTGAAGWTF
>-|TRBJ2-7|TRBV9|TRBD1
TGTGCCAGCAGCTTCCGGGACAGGGACGAGCAGTACTTC
CASSFRDRDEQYF
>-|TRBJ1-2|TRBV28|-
TGTGCCACCCTGCGGGCTGAACGTGGCTATGGCTACACCTTC
CATLRAERGYGYTF
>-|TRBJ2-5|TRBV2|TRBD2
TGTGCCAGCAGTGACGGGACTAGCGGGGGGGAGACCCAGTACTTC
CASSDGTSGGETQYF
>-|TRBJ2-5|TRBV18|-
TGTGCCAGCTCACCACAGTCTGGGCCCCTGTACTTC
CASSPQSGPLYF
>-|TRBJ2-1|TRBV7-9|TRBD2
TGTGCCAGCAGCTTTACCGGGACTAGGAGGTACAATGAGCAGTTCTTC
CASSFTGTRRYNEQFF
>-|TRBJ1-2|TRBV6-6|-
TGTGCCAGCAGTTACTCCCCCGTCGGCGCGGACAATGGCTACACCTTC
CASSYSPVGADNGYTF
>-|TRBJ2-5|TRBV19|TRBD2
TGTGCCAGCTCCGGGGGGGTAGCGGGAGAGACCCAGTACTTC
CASSGGVAGETQYF
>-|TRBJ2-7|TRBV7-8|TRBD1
TGTGCCAGCAGCGAGAGACAGGGATTCTACGAGCAGTACTTC
CASSERQGFYEQYF
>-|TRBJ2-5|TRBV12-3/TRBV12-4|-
TGTGCCAGCAGGGGGGCGACCCAAGAGACCCAGTACTTC
CASRGATQETQYF
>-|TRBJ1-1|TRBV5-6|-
TGTGCCAGCAGCCAGACTGTTTATGGAACTGAAGCTTTCTTT
CASSQTVYGTEAFF
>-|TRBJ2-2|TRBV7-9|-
TGTGCCAGCAGCCCCCAGGGTAGTCGGCACGGGGAGCTGTTTTTT
CASSPQGSRHGELFF